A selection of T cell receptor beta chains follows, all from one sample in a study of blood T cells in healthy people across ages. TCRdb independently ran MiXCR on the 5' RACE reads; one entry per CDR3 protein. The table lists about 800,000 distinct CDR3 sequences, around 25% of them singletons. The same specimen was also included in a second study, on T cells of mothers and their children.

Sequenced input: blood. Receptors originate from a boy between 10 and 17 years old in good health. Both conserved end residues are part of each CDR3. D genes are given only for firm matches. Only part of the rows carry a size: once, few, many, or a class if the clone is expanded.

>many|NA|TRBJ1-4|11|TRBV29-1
CSVAGREKLFF
TGCAGCGTTGCGGGACGGGAAAAACTGTTTTTT
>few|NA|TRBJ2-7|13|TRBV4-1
CASSQAPIYEQYF
TGCGCCAGCAGCCAAGCTCCGATTTACGAGCAGTACTTC
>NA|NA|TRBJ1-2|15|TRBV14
CASSRAPSGSYGYTF
TGTGCCAGCAGCCGAGCGCCGTCAGGCAGCTATGGCTACACCTTC
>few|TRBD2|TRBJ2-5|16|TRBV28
CASSLRTSGAMETQYF
TGTGCCAGCAGTTTACGGACTAGCGGGGCGATGGAGACCCAGTACTTC
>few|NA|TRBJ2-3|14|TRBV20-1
CSARGQVNADTQYF
TGCAGTGCTAGAGGTCAGGTTAACGCAGATACGCAGTATTTT
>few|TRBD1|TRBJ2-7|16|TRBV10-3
CAITDRQASYIYEQYF
TGTGCCATCACGGACAGGCAGGCCTCATACATCTACGAGCAGTACTTC
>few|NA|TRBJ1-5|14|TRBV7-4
CASSSGRVNQPQHF
TGTGCCAGCAGCTCTGGACGGGTCAATCAGCCCCAGCATTTT
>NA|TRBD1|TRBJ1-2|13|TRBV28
CASCGTAIYGYTF
TGTGCCAGCTGTGGGACAGCAATCTATGGCTACACCTTC
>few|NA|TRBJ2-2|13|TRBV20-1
CSARRQDTGELFF
TGCAGTGCCCGACGGCAGGACACCGGGGAGCTGTTTTTT
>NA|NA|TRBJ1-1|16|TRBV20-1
CSARENFGGENTEAFF
TGCAGTGCTAGAGAGAATTTTGGTGGGGAGAACACTGAAGCTTTCTTT
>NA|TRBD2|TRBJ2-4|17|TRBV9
CASSKTGAGGDENIQYF
TGTGCCAGCAGTAAAACGGGAGCGGGAGGGGACGAAAACATTCAGTACTTC
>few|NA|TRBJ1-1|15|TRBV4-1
CASSQPRTANTEAFF
TGCGCCAGCAGCCAGCCGAGGACAGCGAACACTGAGGCTTTCTTT
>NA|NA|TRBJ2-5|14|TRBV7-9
CASSYRTNQETQYF
TGTGCCAGCAGCTACAGGACAAACCAAGAGACCCAGTACTTC
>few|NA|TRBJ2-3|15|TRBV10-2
CASSETSASTDTQYF
TGCGCCAGCAGTGAGACTTCGGCTAGCACAGATACGCAGTATTTT
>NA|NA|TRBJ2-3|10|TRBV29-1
CSTFRDTQYF
TGCAGCACTTTCCGGGATACGCAGTATTTT
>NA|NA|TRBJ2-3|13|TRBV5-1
CASSKTSTDTQYF
TGCGCCAGCAGCAAGACTAGCACAGATACGCAGTATTTT
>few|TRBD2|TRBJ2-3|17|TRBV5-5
CASSLGLASSLTDTQYF
TGTGCCAGCAGCTTGGGACTAGCCTCCTCTCTCACAGATACGCAGTATTTT
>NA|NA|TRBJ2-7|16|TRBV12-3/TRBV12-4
CASSFEAGGTTYEQYF
TGTGCCAGCAGTTTTGAGGCAGGGGGGACTACCTACGAGCAGTACTTC
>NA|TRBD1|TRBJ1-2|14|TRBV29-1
CRVEKGQGFYGYTF
TGCAGAGTTGAAAAGGGACAGGGGTTCTATGGCTACACCTTC
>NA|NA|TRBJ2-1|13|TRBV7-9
CASSSSGGWEQFF
TGTGCCAGCAGCTCGTCGGGGGGCTGGGAGCAGTTCTTC
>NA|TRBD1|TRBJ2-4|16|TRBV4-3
CASSQDRGQGLNIQYF
TGCGCCAGCAGCCAAGACCGCGGACAGGGTTTGAACATTCAGTACTTC
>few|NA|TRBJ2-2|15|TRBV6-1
CASGEASFNTGELFF
TGTGCCAGCGGTGAGGCTAGCTTTAACACCGGGGAGCTGTTTTTT
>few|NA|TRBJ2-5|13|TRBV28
CASSSLDQETQYF
TGTGCCAGCAGTTCCCTGGACCAAGAGACCCAGTACTTC
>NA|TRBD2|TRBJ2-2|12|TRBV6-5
CASSREGGALFF
TGTGCCAGCAGCCGGGAGGGGGGCGCCCTGTTTTTT
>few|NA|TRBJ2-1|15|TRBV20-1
CSASNRQGASNEQFF
TGCAGTGCTAGTAATCGGCAGGGAGCGAGTAATGAGCAGTTCTTC
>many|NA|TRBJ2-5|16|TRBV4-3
CASSQGPPGVGETQYF
TGCGCCAGCAGCCAAGGCCCCCCAGGGGTCGGGGAGACCCAGTACTTC
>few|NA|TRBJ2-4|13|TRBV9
CASSATQSNIQYF
TGTGCCAGCAGCGCGACACAATCCAACATTCAGTACTTC
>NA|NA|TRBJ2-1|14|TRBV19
CASKLDRSYNEQFF
TGTGCCAGCAAACTCGACAGGTCCTACAATGAGCAGTTCTTC
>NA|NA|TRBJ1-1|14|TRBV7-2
CASSPTAVNTEAFF
TGTGCCAGCAGCCCCACGGCGGTTAACACTGAAGCTTTCTTT
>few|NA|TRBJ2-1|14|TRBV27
CASSLSTASNEQFF
TGTGCCAGCAGTTTATCGACAGCTTCCAATGAGCAGTTCTTC
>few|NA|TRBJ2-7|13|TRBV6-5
CASSYGRDYEQYF
TGTGCCAGCAGTTACGGGCGGGATTACGAGCAGTACTTC
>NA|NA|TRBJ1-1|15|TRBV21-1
CASINPTGLNTEAFF
TGTGCCAGCATCAACCCGACGGGGCTCAACACTGAAGCTTTCTTT
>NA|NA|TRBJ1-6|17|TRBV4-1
CASSQKRWGTYNSPLHF
TGCGCCAGCAGCCAGAAACGATGGGGGACCTATAATTCACCCCTCCACTTT